This TCR beta chain derives from a study of technical replicates of blood from several donors. V shed 0 bases and J shed 4 bases, with 11 bases lying between them. Looked up from germline, CDR1 is SGHDT and CDR2 is YYEEEE. The CDR3 runs 14 residues. The repertoire was sequenced with immunoSEQ multiplex PCR; TCRdb's copy has only in-frame clones and lacks some. The sample has about 78,000 clones; about 92% are singletons. This TCR came from a human donor in good health. Input material: T cells isolated from PBMCs. V and J are TRBV5-6 and TRBJ2-7; D possibly corresponds to TRBD2 (7 bases). The CDR3 is CASSLGGGRYEQYF. The CDR3 DNA follows: TGTGCCAGCAGCTTGGGGGGGGGCCGGTACGAGCAGTACTTC.